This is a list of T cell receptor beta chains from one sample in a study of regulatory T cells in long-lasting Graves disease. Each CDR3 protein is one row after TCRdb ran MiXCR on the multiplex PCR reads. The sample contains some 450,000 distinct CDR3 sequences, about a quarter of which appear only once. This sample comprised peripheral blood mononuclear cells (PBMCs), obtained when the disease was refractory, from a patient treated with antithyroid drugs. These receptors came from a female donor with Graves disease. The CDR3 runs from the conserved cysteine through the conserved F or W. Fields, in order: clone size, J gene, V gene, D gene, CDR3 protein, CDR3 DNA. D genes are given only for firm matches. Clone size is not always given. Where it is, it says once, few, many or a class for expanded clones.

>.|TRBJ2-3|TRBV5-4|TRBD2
CASSLATFAGGTDTQYF
TGTGCCAGCAGCTTGGCCACGTTCGCGGGGGGCACAGATACGCAGTATTTT
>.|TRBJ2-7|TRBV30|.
CAWSAPAIYEQYF
TGTGCCTGGAGTGCCCCCGCGATTTACGAGCAGTACTTC
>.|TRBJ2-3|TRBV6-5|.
CASSYGRGGGTDTQYF
TGTGCCAGCAGTTACGGGCGGGGCGGAGGCACAGATACGCAGTATTTT
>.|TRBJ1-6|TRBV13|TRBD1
CASSLVDRGSPLHF
TGTGCCAGCAGCTTGGTGGACAGGGGTTCACCCCTCCACTTT
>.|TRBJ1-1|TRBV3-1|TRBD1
CANSQHPGTGDKAFF
TGTGCCAACAGCCAACACCCCGGGACAGGAGATAAAGCTTTCTTT
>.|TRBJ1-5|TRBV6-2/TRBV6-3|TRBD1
CASSYPTGEPNQPQHF
TGTGCCAGCAGTTACCCGACAGGGGAACCCAATCAGCCCCAGCATTTT
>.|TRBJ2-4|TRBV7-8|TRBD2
CASSLSSGNYLAKNIQYF
TGTGCCAGCAGCTTATCTAGCGGGAATTATCTAGCCAAAAACATTCAGTACTTC
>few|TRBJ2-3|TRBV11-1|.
CASSLKGDTQYF
TGTGCCAGCAGCTTGAAGGGGGATACGCAGTATTTT
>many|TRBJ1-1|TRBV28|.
CASSLSSGNTEAFF
TGTGCCAGCAGCCTGTCAAGTGGGAACACTGAAGCTTTCTTT
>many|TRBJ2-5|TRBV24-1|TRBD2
CATSEPSGGEQETQYF
TGTGCCACCAGTGAACCATCCGGGGGGGAACAAGAGACCCAGTACTTC
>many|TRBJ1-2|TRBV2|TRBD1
CASRGTGEVPNYGYTF
TGTGCCAGCAGGGGGACAGGGGAGGTCCCTAACTATGGCTACACCTTC
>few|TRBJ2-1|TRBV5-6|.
CASSLYLENEQFF
TGTGCCAGCAGCTTGTATTTAGAGAATGAGCAGTTCTTC
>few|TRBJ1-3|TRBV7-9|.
CASSLALDSFSGNTIYF
TGTGCCAGCAGCTTAGCCCTAGACAGTTTCTCTGGAAACACCATATATTTT
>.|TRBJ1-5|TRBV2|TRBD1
CATTDRGNQPQHF
TGTGCCACCACAGACAGGGGGAATCAGCCCCAGCATTTT
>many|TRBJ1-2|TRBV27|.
CASSSTLNYGYTF
TGTGCCAGCAGTTCCACACTTAACTATGGCTACACCTTC
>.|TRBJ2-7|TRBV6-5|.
CASSYTGTRGHYEQYF
TGTGCCAGCAGTTACACCGGGACCAGAGGTCACTACGAGCAGTACTTC
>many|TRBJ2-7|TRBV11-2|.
CASSAAGTFVYEQYF
TGTGCCAGCAGCGCCGCCGGGACATTCGTTTACGAGCAGTACTTC